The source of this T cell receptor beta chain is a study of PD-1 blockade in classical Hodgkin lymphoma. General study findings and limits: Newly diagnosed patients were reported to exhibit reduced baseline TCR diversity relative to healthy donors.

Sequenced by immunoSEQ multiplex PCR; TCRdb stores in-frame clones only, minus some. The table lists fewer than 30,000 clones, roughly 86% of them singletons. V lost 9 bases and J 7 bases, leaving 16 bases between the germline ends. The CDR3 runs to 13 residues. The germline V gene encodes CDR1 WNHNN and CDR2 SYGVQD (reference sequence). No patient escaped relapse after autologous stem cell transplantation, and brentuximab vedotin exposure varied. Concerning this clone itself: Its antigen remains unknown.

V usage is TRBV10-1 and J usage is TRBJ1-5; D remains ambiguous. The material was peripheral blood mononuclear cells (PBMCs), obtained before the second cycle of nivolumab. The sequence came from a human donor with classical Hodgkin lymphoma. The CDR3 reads CARERVPYQPQHF. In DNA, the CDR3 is TGCGCCAGAGAGAGAGTACCTTACCAGCCCCAGCATTTT.